This T cell receptor (beta chain) was identified in a study of T-cell memory formation after mild COVID-19. This clonotype showed up just a few times. The germline CDR1 and CDR2 sequences are SGHTA and FQGNSA. The V gene end was trimmed by 2 bases and the J gene end by 1 base; junction bases not matched to a gene: 5. The CDR3 runs 16 residues. TCRdb redid the calling of the 5' RACE reads with MiXCR, one entry per CDR3 protein. The table lists around 300,000 distinct CDR3 sequences, 8.2% of them singletons. The genes are TRBV7-2 and TRBJ2-5; 9 positions agree with TRBD2. The sequence was obtained from a man between 18 and 35 years old who had mild COVID-19 (a few samples of this study predate the infection). Cell type and time point are not known. The sequenced material came from PBMCs or a T cell subset sorted from them (not recorded which). CDR3 loop: CASSLFVAGAQETQYF. CDR3 bases: TGTGCCAGCAGCTTATTTGTAGCGGGGGCCCAAGAGACCCAGTACTTC.